This T cell receptor beta chain was profiled in a study of blood T cell repertoires in COVID-19. Turning to the study itself: Sites in the United States, Italy and Spain provided acute and convalescent COVID-19 samples.

Allocation to cohorts depended on clinical history reported by the participants. Those designated as exposed participants met a COVID-19 case within 2 weeks before study entry. How the authors handled the data: Reference gene primers were amplified, and this amplification served to estimate nucleated cell counts. Generated by immunoSEQ multiplex PCR, the TCRdb table keeps only in-frame clones and is missing some. V and J calls and clone size are given by that table; D and trimming were obtained from the DNA. This sample has around 250,000 clones, with 70% to 90% found just once. The origin of this receptor is a woman between 50 and 59 years old who had been exposed to COVID-19. The source material was PBMCs or T cells enriched from blood (not recorded which).

The CDR3 here is CASSLKGMDSPLHF. CDR3 coding DNA: TGCGCCAGCAGCTTAAAGGGGATGGATTCACCCCTCCACTTT. This chain joins TRBV5-1 and TRBJ1-6; a possible D gene is TRBD1 (5 bases). The CDR3 is 14 residues long. V lost 2 bases and J lost 8, with 11 bases in between. Germline loops: CDR1 SGHRS, CDR2 YFSETQ.